This T cell receptor beta chain was recovered during a study of tumor-infiltrating lymphocytes in primary liver carcinoma. Study-level background: Read depth, roughly 3.5 to 7.13 million productive TCRbeta reads, did not differ significantly between tissues.

The researchers produced TCR beta cDNA from around 500 ng total RNA with a constant-region primer. What produced the TCR beta libraries was three nested multiplex PCR rounds using slightly modified ARM-PCR. The first two PCR rounds used TRBV1-TRBV30 forward primers with a C-beta reverse primer, roughly 10 cycles each. TCRdb processed the multiplex PCR reads anew with MiXCR; each CDR3 protein has one entry. This table has hundreds of thousands of distinct CDR3 sequences, nearly 60% appearing once. Germline lookup yields CDR1 SQVTM and CDR2 ANQGSEA. The CDR3 length is 11 residues. The ends were cut back, 4 bases at V and 6 bases at J, with 9 bases in the middle. They got blood RNA out of unsorted whole blood and also pulled out germline DNA. It was before surgery that approximately 4 milliliters of peripheral blood were collected. Concerning this clonotype itself: The target antigen is unknown. The CDR3 does not end in the conserved phenylalanine or tryptophan, so this is likely a read error.

Study findings and constraints: For tumor-adjacent and tumor-blood pairs, overlap was less than that seen for tumor region pairs. Tumor tissue displayed a significantly greater top-250-clone fraction than blood (p = 0.039).

This rearrangement joins TRBV29-1 to TRBJ1-2, with TRBD1 as a possible D gene (6 bases). The receptor comes from a woman younger than 45 with primary liver carcinoma and hepatitis B virus infection. The material sequenced was peripheral blood. CDR3: CSVGGADGYTL. In DNA form, the CDR3 reads TGCAGCGTTGGGGGGGCGGATGGCTACACCCTC.